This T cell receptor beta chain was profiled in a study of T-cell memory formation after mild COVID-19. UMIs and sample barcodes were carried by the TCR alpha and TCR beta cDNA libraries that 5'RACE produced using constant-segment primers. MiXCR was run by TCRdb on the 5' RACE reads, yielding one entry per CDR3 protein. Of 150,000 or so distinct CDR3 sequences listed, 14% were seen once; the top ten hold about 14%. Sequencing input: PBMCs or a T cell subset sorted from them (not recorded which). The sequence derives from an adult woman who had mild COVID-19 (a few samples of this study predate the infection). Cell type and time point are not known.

This CDR3 reads CASTPGLASSTDTQYF. The DNA for the CDR3 is TGTGCCTCAACCCCGGGACTAGCGTCTAGCACAGATACGCAGTATTTT. V usage is TRBV30 and J usage is TRBJ2-3; 10 nucleotides line up with TRBD2. Germline values: CDR1 GTSNPN, CDR2 SVGIG (reference sequence). With V trimmed by 7 bases and J by 0 bases, 10 bases remained unmatched. There are 16 residues in the CDR3. Complete variable domain (other parts from reference TRBV30 and TRBJ2-3): SQTIHQWPATLVQPVGSPLSLECTVEGTSNPNLYWYRQAAGRGLQLLFYSVGIGQISSEVPQNLSASRPQDRQFILSSKKLLLSDSGFYLCASTPGLASSTDTQYFGPGTRLTVL.